This TCR beta chain emerged from a study of T cells in Graves' hyperthyroidism and ophthalmopathy. In patients aged 18 to 65, hyperthyroidism was newly diagnosed, with duration under 2 months. The diagnostic basis comprised clinical symptoms, serum thyroxine and TRAb, thyroid ultrasound and orbital computed tomography. Isolation of PBMCs was performed on about 9.9 ml fresh peripheral blood. Amplified TCR beta CDR3 regions came from RNA transcripts. A first-round RT-PCR of the TCR CDR3 used the HTBI primer set. MiXCR, applied by TCRdb to the multiplex PCR reads, yields one record per CDR3 protein. This sample carries 350,000 or so distinct CDR3 sequences, approximately 22% of them seen once, and the ten largest clones take less than 65%. V lost 3 bases, J lost 4 bases, and 16 bases lay in between. The CDR3 has 16 amino acids. CDR1 LNHDA and CDR2 SQIVND come from the germline V gene (reference sequence).

This clonotype appeared a few times. The sample comprised blood. The receptor was isolated from a woman aged 50 to 60 with Graves' hyperthyroidism. The chain has TRBV19 and TRBJ1-5; D uncertain. The CDR3 reads CASSMETPGWNQPQHF. The CDR3, as DNA: TGTGCCAGTAGTATGGAGACCCCCGGATGGAATCAGCCCCAGCATTTT.